The rows below give T cell receptor beta chains drawn from one sample of a study of breast tumors, draining lymph nodes, adjacent tissues. Each CDR3 protein gets one entry after TCRdb re-called the multiplex PCR reads with MiXCR. Of 200,000 or so distinct CDR3 sequences listed, 31% were seen once; the top ten hold 4.3%. Sequences were obtained from axillary lymph node tissue. These receptors were obtained from a female donor with breast cancer. Some clones in this sample may be carry-over from other donors' samples. CDR3s include the opening cysteine and the closing phenylalanine or tryptophan. The listing skips clone size in some rows; elsewhere it reads once, few, many or a size class.

>TRBV7-2|-|TRBJ2-1
CASSFLDRGSYNEQFF
>TRBV5-1|many|TRBJ1-4
CASSPTTGRHEKLFF
>TRBV7-9|many|TRBJ2-1
CASSSTGGGVEQFF
>TRBV7-6|many|TRBJ2-7
CASSWAPNGEGEQYF
>TRBV19|many|TRBJ2-1
CASSTGGTGGNEQFF
>TRBV7-7|once|TRBJ2-7
CARGLGTGASYEQYF
>TRBV7-9|many|TRBJ1-6
CASSYGTGANSPLHF
>TRBV20-1|many|TRBJ2-7
CSARDWGAATGLSYEQYF
>TRBV12-3/TRBV12-4|many|TRBJ1-6
CASSLGVGHSPLHF
>TRBV3-1|-|TRBJ2-1
CASSFMGTGVGGEQFF
>TRBV9|-|TRBJ1-6
CASSPRDRVRSPLHF
>TRBV5-4|-|TRBJ2-5
CASSTGTSGRAETQYF
>TRBV7-2|-|TRBJ2-1
CAGSLEGGGEQFF
>TRBV7-9|few|TRBJ1-1
CASSLGRGRTEAFF
>TRBV27|-|TRBJ1-4
CASSLAGQGGEKLFF
>TRBV19|-|TRBJ1-6
CAARGTGANSPLHF
>TRBV24-1|-|TRBJ2-6
CATSEGPGTGVSGANVLTF
>TRBV12-3/TRBV12-4|many|TRBJ1-6
CASSFSLGLRTQGRRLHF
>TRBV9|many|TRBJ2-6
CASSPGGRSSGANVLTF
>TRBV20-1|many|TRBJ1-2
CSTIHGVDYGYTF
>TRBV7-8|-|TRBJ2-6
CASSLSSTSGANVLTF
>TRBV7-2|many|TRBJ2-5
CASRTDRLKETQYF
>TRBV19|many|TRBJ1-6
CASSGARGTRNSPLHF
>TRBV28|-|TRBJ1-2
CASSLSYGSKGYTF
>TRBV4-1|many|TRBJ2-7
CASSLRADLGLYEQYF
>TRBV7-3|many|TRBJ2-2
CASSLNTGELFF
>TRBV19|-|TRBJ1-5
CASSVIGSSNQPQHF
>TRBV4-1|many|TRBJ2-1
CASSKAPPGSTSYNEQFF
>TRBV20-1|many|TRBJ2-1
CSARAKGLVGEQLFF
>TRBV7-2|once|TRBJ2-7
CASSRDRGHREQYF
>TRBV18|many|TRBJ2-5
CASSSRGGGETQYF
>TRBV9|many|TRBJ2-1
CASSVGNSGGGEQFF
>TRBV28|many|TRBJ2-1
CASSQTSGPYNEQFF
>TRBV10-2|many|TRBJ2-3
CASSDDAGVDTQYF
>TRBV5-1|many|TRBJ1-2
CASRGTLNYGYTF
>TRBV7-9|-|TRBJ2-1
CASRIVNSGRIDEQFF
>TRBV30|many|TRBJ2-3
CAWISGGGDTQYF
>TRBV28|-|TRBJ1-2
CAISRAGSRSLGYTF
>TRBV6-1|few|TRBJ1-5
CASSLGTPSNQPQHF
>TRBV12-3/TRBV12-4|-|TRBJ2-7
CASSLWQGASEQYF
>TRBV19|-|TRBJ1-5
CASSPRTSHEHF
>TRBV3-1|many|TRBJ1-3
CASSQDRYTIYF
>TRBV6-4|many|TRBJ2-2
CASSLAGNTGELFF
>TRBV6-2/TRBV6-3|many|TRBJ2-7
CASIPRDKTYEQYF
>TRBV28|many|TRBJ2-7
CASKGPLYEQYF
>TRBV10-2|many|TRBJ1-3
CASSESLAHSGNTIYF
>TRBV5-1|many|TRBJ2-1
CASRLGGTSRNEQFF